This T cell receptor (beta chain) appears in the sequencing data of a study of blood T cell repertoires in COVID-19. Trimming removed 3 bases from V and 0 bases from J, with 18 bases in between. Germline loops: CDR1 SGHRS, CDR2 YFSETQ. The CDR3 length is 18 residues. Clones were sequenced by immunoSEQ multiplex PCR, and TCRdb holds only the in-frame ones, with some missing. The sample consists of roughly 250,000 clones, 85% to 95% of them appearing once. This clone was recorded a few times. This clonotype was obtained from a man aged 25-40 years with COVID-19, enrolled during active disease. Sequencing was done on a sample of peripheral blood. The chain is built from TRBV5-1 and TRBJ1-4, with D possibly TRBD1 on 5 matching bases. This CDR3 is CASSSGRGPGATNEKLFF. The CDR3 nucleotides read TGCGCCAGCAGCTCGGGAAGGGGACCGGGAGCAACTAATGAAAAACTGTTTTTT. The full variable domain, completed using reference TRBV5-1 and TRBJ1-4, is KAGVTQTPRYLIKTRGQQVTLSCSPISGHRSVSWYQQTPGQGLQFLFEYFSETQRNKGNFPGRFSGRQFSNSRSEMNVSTLELGDSALYLCASSSGRGPGATNEKLFFGSGTQLSVL.